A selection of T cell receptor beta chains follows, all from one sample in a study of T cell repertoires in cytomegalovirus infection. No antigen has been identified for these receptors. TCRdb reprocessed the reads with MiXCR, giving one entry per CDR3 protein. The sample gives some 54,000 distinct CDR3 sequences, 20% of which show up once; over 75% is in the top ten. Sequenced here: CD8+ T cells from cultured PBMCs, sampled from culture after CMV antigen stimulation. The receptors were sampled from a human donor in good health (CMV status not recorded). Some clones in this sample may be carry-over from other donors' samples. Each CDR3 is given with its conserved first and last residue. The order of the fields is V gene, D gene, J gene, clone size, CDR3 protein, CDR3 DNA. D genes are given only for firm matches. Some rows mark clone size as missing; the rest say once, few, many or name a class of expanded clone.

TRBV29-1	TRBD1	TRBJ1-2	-	CSVPAQGENGYTF	TGCAGCGTTCCCGCGCAGGGGGAAAATGGCTACACCTTC
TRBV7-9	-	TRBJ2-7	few	CASSLRTDYEQYF	TGTGCCAGCAGCTTACGAACAGATTACGAGCAGTACTTC
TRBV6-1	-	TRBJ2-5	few	CASSEARGNQETQYF	TGTGCCAGCAGTGAAGCGAGGGGGAACCAAGAGACCCAGTACTTC
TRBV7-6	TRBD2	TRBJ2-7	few	CASSLYSGSSYEQYF	TGTGCCAGCAGCCTATATAGCGGGTCCTCCTACGAGCAGTACTTC
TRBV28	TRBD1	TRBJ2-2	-	CATRPMMDRVTGELFF	TGTGCCACCCGACCTATGATGGACAGGGTCACCGGGGAGCTGTTTTTT
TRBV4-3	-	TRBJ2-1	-	CASSQDSGGEQFF	TGCGCCAGCAGCCAAGACAGCGGTGGTGAGCAGTTCTTC
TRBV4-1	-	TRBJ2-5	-	CASSQEGLADQETQYF	TGCGCCAGCAGCCAAGAGGGACTCGCCGACCAAGAGACCCAGTACTTC
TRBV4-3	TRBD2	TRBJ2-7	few	CASSHRLAGSYEQYF	TGCGCCAGCAGCCATAGACTAGCGGGGTCCTACGAGCAGTACTTC
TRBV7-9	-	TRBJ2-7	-	CASSLGLGAGEQYF	TGTGCCAGCAGCCTAGGACTGGGTGCGGGCGAGCAGTACTTC
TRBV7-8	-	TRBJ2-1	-	CASSIILRGPEVSYNEQFF	TGTGCCAGCAGCATAATCCTACGCGGCCCCGAGGTGTCCTACAATGAGCAGTTCTTC
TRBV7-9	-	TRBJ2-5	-	CASSTQGNQQETQYF	TGTGCCAGCAGCACTCAGGGGAATCAACAAGAGACCCAGTACTTC